This T cell receptor beta chain was sequenced in a study of cytomegalovirus exposure and HLA in healthy donors. Primers included in the PCR were 60 Vbeta and 13 Jbeta primers. The data were produced by immunoSEQ multiplex PCR, yet TCRdb's version contains in-frame clones alone and is incomplete. The table includes around 130,000 clones, 83% detected once. Study observations and caveats: According to a later analysis, most TCR beta chains associated with CMV appeared HLA-restricted.

This CDR3 contains 13 residues. V was pared by 6 bases and J by 0 bases, with 8 bases between. Germline V lookup: CDR1 MGHDK, CDR2 SYGVNS. This clone was observed once. Its matching antigen is unknown. Healthy donors of bone marrow made up the group. The V and J genes are TRBV25-1 and TRBJ1-1, with a weak D call TRBD1 (6 bases). What was sequenced was PBMCs. This TCR was recovered from a girl aged 2 to 10 in good health and CMV-seronegative. CDR3 coding DNA: TGTGCCAGCAGAGGGGGAATGAACACTGAAGCTTTCTTT. It translates to CASRGGMNTEAFF.